A selection of T cell receptor beta chains follows, all from one sample in a study of cytomegalovirus exposure and HLA in healthy donors. Assay: immunoSEQ multiplex PCR; the TCRdb copy retains only in-frame clones and omits some. The sample consists of more than 80,000 clones, around 60% of them appearing once. Material: PBMCs. These receptors were obtained from a human donor in good health. Each CDR3 is given with its conserved first and last residue. The order of the fields is D gene, V gene, J gene, CDR3 length, clone size, CDR3 DNA, CDR3 protein. A D gene is named only where the DNA matches it firmly. Clone size is stated in some rows and not others, as once, few, many or a class when expanded.

>TRBD2|TRBV6-1|TRBJ2-7|16|-
TGTGCCAGCAGTGGGGGGGTAGCGGGGTGGTCCTACGAGCAGTACTTC
CASSGGVAGWSYEQYF
>-|TRBV5-4|TRBJ2-3|13|-
TGTGCCAGCAGCTTGAGAGGCACAGATACGCAGTATTTT
CASSLRGTDTQYF
>-|TRBV14|TRBJ2-2|15|few
TGTGCCAGCAGCCAAGCCAGGGGTAGCACCGGGGAGCTGTTTTTT
CASSQARGSTGELFF
>-|TRBV18|TRBJ2-1|13|once
TGTGCCAGCTCACTCCAGTTCCGCAATGAGCAGTTCTTC
CASSLQFRNEQFF
>TRBD2|TRBV5-6|TRBJ2-7|15|-
TGTGCCAGCAGCCCCACTAGCGGGGGCTACTACGAGCAGTACTTC
CASSPTSGGYYEQYF
>TRBD1|TRBV5-5|TRBJ2-1|13|-
TGTGCCAGCAGCTTCGGACAGGGGGGCGAGCAGTTCTTC
CASSFGQGGEQFF
>-|TRBV7-8|TRBJ1-5|14|-
TGTGCCAGCAGCCTGGGACTTGGGGATCAGCCCCAGCATTTT
CASSLGLGDQPQHF
>-|TRBV9|TRBJ2-6|16|-
TGTGCCAGCAGCGTAGGTGGAGGGCGAGGGGCCAACGTCCTGACTTTC
CASSVGGGRGANVLTF
>-|TRBV12-5|TRBJ1-3|19|-
TGTGCTAGTGGTTTGTCCCAGGGAATCTACTTCCTCTCTGGAAACACCATATATTTT
CASGLSQGIYFLSGNTIYF
>-|TRBV10-3|TRBJ1-2|14|-
TGTGCCATCAGTGAGTCCCCAGACACGTATGGCTACACCTTC
CAISESPDTYGYTF
>-|TRBV7-8|TRBJ1-2|15|-
TGTGCCAGCAGCTTAGCGCTGCGACTGAACTATGGCTACACCTTC
CASSLALRLNYGYTF
>TRBD1|TRBV6-5|TRBJ2-5|15|few
TGTGCCAGCAGTTGGACAGGGGGTAGGGGGGAGACCCAGTACTTC
CASSWTGGRGETQYF
>-|TRBV19|TRBJ1-2|13|-
TGTGCCAGTAGTATTGAGCAAGGAGGAGGCTACACCTTC
CASSIEQGGGYTF